Listed below are T cell receptor beta chains from one sample, sequenced in a study of sequential checkpoint blockade in melanoma. Profiled with immunoSEQ multiplex PCR; TCRdb holds only in-frame clones, not every one. The sample lists about 12,000 clones, about four fifths occurring once. The sample was CD8+ T cells sorted from blood (inferred from file names), taken from a patient given nivolumab and ipilimumab in sequence. The source is a human donor with melanoma. The CDR3 runs from the conserved cysteine through the conserved F or W. The order of the fields is J gene, D gene, V gene, CDR3 protein. The D gene is left open where the match is weak.

TRBJ1-2,.,TRBV13,CASSLAGAHYGYTF
TRBJ2-7,TRBD1,TRBV5-4,CASSNAGTGGHEQYF
TRBJ1-3,.,TRBV7-8,CASSLDQGSGNTIYF
TRBJ1-1,.,TRBV7-9,CASSTNPQVAYMNTEAFF
TRBJ1-2,TRBD1,TRBV29-1,CSVDFSTGGRNGYTF
TRBJ1-6,.,TRBV2,CASMGGPRGSSNSPLHF
TRBJ2-3,.,TRBV30,CAWSVRLEADTQYF
TRBJ2-7,TRBD1,TRBV2,CASGRGREQYF
TRBJ2-7,TRBD1,TRBV13,CASSAAGTGDSYEQYF
TRBJ2-1,TRBD1,TRBV5-1,CASSPADRVINEQFF
TRBJ1-1,TRBD1,TRBV5-1,CASSFDRVNTEAFF
TRBJ2-5,.,TRBV10-1,CASSEHNPETQYF
TRBJ2-7,.,TRBV7-6,CASSPGTYEQYF
TRBJ2-7,.,TRBV11-2,CASSFGVLEQYF
TRBJ2-7,TRBD1,TRBV11-1,CASSKHGTGPSEQYF
TRBJ2-7,.,TRBV13,CASSSSNEVHEQYF
TRBJ1-2,.,TRBV7-9,CASSLGGAYYSGYTF
TRBJ1-1,.,TRBV4-3,CASSQDSGGNTEAFF
TRBJ1-4,.,TRBV5-1,CASSLAAGDSELFF
TRBJ2-5,.,TRBV7-6,CASSLASREKETQYF
TRBJ1-6,.,TRBV28,CASSSTQGHGRNSPLHF
TRBJ2-1,.,TRBV5-1,CASSERSGYSYNEQFF
TRBJ1-2,TRBD1,TRBV4-3,CASSPDRGLGGYTF
TRBJ1-2,.,TRBV7-9,CASSLTSTERGYTF
TRBJ2-3,.,TRBV19,CASSISGTDTQYF
TRBJ2-1,TRBD2,TRBV27,CASSSRGRGSYNEQFF
TRBJ2-7,.,TRBV2,CASSDDRYEQYF
TRBJ1-2,TRBD1,TRBV6-5,CASSYSLVRQGSGYTF
TRBJ1-1,TRBD1,TRBV27,CASGQGTTEAFF
TRBJ1-6,TRBD1,TRBV7-6,CASSLVGDRDSPLHF